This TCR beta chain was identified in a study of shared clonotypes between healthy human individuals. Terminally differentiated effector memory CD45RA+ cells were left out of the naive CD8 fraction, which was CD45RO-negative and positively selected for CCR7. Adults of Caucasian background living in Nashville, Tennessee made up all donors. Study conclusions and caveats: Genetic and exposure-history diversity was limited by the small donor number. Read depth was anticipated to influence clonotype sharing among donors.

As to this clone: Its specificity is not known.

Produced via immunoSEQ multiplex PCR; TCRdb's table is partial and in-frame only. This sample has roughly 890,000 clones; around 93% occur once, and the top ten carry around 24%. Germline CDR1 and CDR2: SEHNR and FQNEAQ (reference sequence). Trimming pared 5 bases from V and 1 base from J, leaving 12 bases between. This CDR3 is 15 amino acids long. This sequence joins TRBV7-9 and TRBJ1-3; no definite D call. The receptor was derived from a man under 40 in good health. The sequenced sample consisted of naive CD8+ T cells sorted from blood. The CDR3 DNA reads TGTGCCAGCAGCGTATTAACCGGTTCTGGAAACACCATATATTTT. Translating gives CASSVLTGSGNTIYF.